These 20 T cell receptor beta chains originate from one sample sequenced in a study of cytomegalovirus exposure and HLA in healthy donors. A multiplex PCR was run with 60 Vbeta primers and 13 Jbeta primers. Libraries were prepared by immunoSEQ multiplex PCR; TCRdb keeps only in-frame clonotypes and omits some of them. The table for this sample gives tens of thousands of clones. Sequencing was done on a sample of PBMCs. These receptors were obtained from a middle-aged man in good health and CMV-seronegative.

The J gene is TRBJ2-3, the V gene TRBV6-6, with TRBD2 matching 8 bases. CDR1 is MNHNY, CDR2 SVGAGI, per germline (reference sequence). The CDR3 length is 15 residues. Unmatched junction bases numbered 9, after V lost 8 bases and J lost 2 bases. Here the CDR3 reads CASGSGGAFTDTQYF. The CDR3 region has the DNA TGTGCCAGCGGGTCGGGGGGGGCCTTCACAGATACGCAGTATTTT.

CDR3 amino acids: CASSTRKGAGETQYF. CDR3 in DNA: TGTGCCAGCAGCACCCGCAAGGGGGCCGGGGAGACCCAGTACTTC. The V and J genes are TRBV11-3 and TRBJ2-5, with TRBD1 matching over 7 bases. Germline values: CDR1 SGHNT, CDR2 YENEEA. This CDR3 region has 15 residues. V lost 5 bases to trimming and J lost 5 bases; unmatched junction nucleotides: 11. Together with reference TRBV11-3 and TRBJ2-5, the CDR3 gives the full variable domain: EAGVVQSPRYKIIEKKQPVAFWCNPISGHNTLYWYLQNLGQGPELLIRYENEEAVDDSQLPKDRFSAERLKGVDSTLKIQPAELGDSAVYLCASSTRKGAGETQYFGPGTRLLVL.

This chain links TRBV6-6 with TRBJ1-2; D uncertain. CDR3 length: 10 amino acids. Germline V CDR1 and CDR2: MNHNY, SVGAGI (reference sequence). V lost 6 bases and J 3 bases, leaving 2 bases between the germline ends. The CDR3 protein is CASSDYGYTF. The CDR3 DNA is TGTGCCAGCAGCGACTATGGCTACACCTTC.

The CDR3 nucleotides are TGTGCCAGCAGCTTAGCCTTTACCTACGAGCAGTACTTC. It encodes CASSLAFTYEQYF. The chain joins TRBV7-2 to TRBJ2-7; the D is unclear. V was shortened by 0 bases and J by 2 bases, with 5 bases between the two germline ends. Germline-derived CDR1 and CDR2 are SGHTA and FQGNSA. The CDR3 is made up of 13 amino acids.

The chain is built from TRBV27 and TRBJ1-5; TRBD1 might be the D (5 bases). Trimming pared 3 bases from V and 4 bases from J, leaving 10 bases between. There are 14 residues in the CDR3. Germline CDR1 MNHEY, CDR2 SMNVEV (reference sequence). The CDR3, as DNA: TGTGCCAGCAGTTTGTCTCAGGGTAATCAGCCCCAGCATTTT. Its translation: CASSLSQGNQPQHF.

The gene calls are TRBV6-6 and TRBJ1-3; D might be TRBD1 (5 bases). This CDR3 contains 13 residues. V was clipped by 4 bases and J by 6 bases, with 10 bases between them. Looked up from germline, CDR1 is MNHNY and CDR2 is SVGAGI (reference sequence). The CDR3 DNA sequence: TGTGCCAGCAGTTCGGCCAGGGAAAACACCATATATTTT. Its translation: CASSSARENTIYF.

The V and J genes are TRBV7-9 and TRBJ1-2; 7 nucleotides match TRBD1. CDR3 length equals 15 residues. J was trimmed by 8 bases and V by 6 bases; bases with no gene match: 15. CDR1 SEHNR and CDR2 FQNEAQ come from the germline V gene (reference sequence). The CDR3: CASRSEDRNLGGYTF. The CDR3 nucleotides read TGTGCCAGCAGATCCGAGGACAGGAACTTGGGAGGCTACACCTTC.

The chain recombines TRBV4-1 with TRBJ2-2; no reliable D call. Trimming took 5 bases from V and 1 from J, leaving 11 bases between them. The CDR3 is made up of 15 amino acids. Germline V lookup: CDR1 MGHRA, CDR2 YSYEKL. The CDR3 region has the DNA TGCGCCAGCAGCAGCGAGATTATGAACACCGGGGAGCTGTTTTTT. It translates to CASSSEIMNTGELFF.

V usage is TRBV7-3 and J usage is TRBJ1-4, with D perhaps TRBD1 (6 bases). This CDR3 contains 15 residues. V was pared by 2 bases and J by 3 bases, with 10 bases between. Per germline, CDR1 SGHTA and CDR2 FQGTGA. CDR3 amino acids: CASSLFGQPNEKLFF. The CDR3 DNA is TGTGCCAGCAGCTTATTCGGACAGCCTAATGAAAAACTGTTTTTT.

This chain connects TRBV5-1 to TRBJ2-5; D not resolved. V gave up 3 bases and J gave up 2 bases, with 14 bases separating them. The germline V gene has CDR1 SGHRS and CDR2 YFSETQ. The CDR3 loop spans 15 amino acids. CDR3 region: CASSSLDTFQETQYF. The CDR3 DNA is TGCGCCAGCAGCTCCCTTGACACGTTTCAAGAGACCCAGTACTTC.

The rearrangement links TRBV5-1 to TRBJ1-1; 9 nucleotides agree with TRBD1. From germline, CDR1 is SGHRS and CDR2 YFSETQ. Trimming took 4 bases from V and 8 from J; bases not matched to a gene: 9. The CDR3 runs 14 residues. The CDR3 nucleotides are TGCGCCAGCAGCAAGATTACCGGGACAGGGGAAGCTTTCTTT. Amino acid sequence: CASSKITGTGEAFF.

The gene calls are TRBV11-2 and TRBJ2-5; 9 positions match TRBD1. Germline V lookup: CDR1 SGHAT, CDR2 FQNNGV. V was pared by 2 bases and J by 5 bases, with 3 bases of the junction left unmatched. The CDR3 totals 14 residues. DNA for the CDR3: TGTGCCAGCAGCTTACTCGACAGGGGGGAGACCCAGTACTTC. Encoded protein: CASSLLDRGETQYF.

The rearrangement links TRBV5-5 to TRBJ2-5; D remains unclear. This CDR3 is 14 amino acids long. Germline loops: CDR1 SGHKS, CDR2 YYEKEE (reference sequence). Trimming took 0 bases from V and 5 from J, leaving 11 bases between them. This chain's CDR3 is CASSLGSPQETQYF. DNA for the CDR3: TGTGCCAGCAGCTTGGGATCTCCGCAGGAGACCCAGTACTTC.

The chain joins TRBV7-2 to TRBJ2-7, with 8 bases matching TRBD2. The V gene's germline CDR1 is SGHTA and CDR2 FQGNSA. CDR3 length: 18 residues. The J segment lost 0 bases and the V segment lost 1 base, leaving 11 bases of the junction unmatched. The CDR3 region is CASSLDRNSGGSSYEQYF. As DNA, the CDR3 is TGTGCCAGCAGCTTAGATCGGAACAGCGGGGGTAGCTCCTACGAGCAGTACTTC.

The chain employs TRBV25-1 and TRBJ2-3; 10 positions agree with TRBD1. Germline V gene data show CDR1 as MGHDK and CDR2 as SYGVNS. There are 15 residues in the CDR3. The junction had 8 bases not matched to a gene; V was cut back by 7 bases and J by 4 bases. CDR3 residues: CASTNRQGAADTQYF. In nucleotides, the CDR3 is TGTGCCAGCACCAACAGACAGGGGGCGGCAGATACGCAGTATTTT.

V is TRBV7-8 and J is TRBJ2-3, with TRBD2 matching 13 bases. There are 17 residues in the CDR3. With V trimmed by 5 bases and J by 2 bases, 7 bases remained unmatched. CDR1 SGHVS and CDR2 FQNEAQ come from the germline V gene. CDR3 residues: CASSPGLAGALTDTQYF. CDR3 nucleotide sequence: TGTGCCAGCAGCCCCGGACTAGCGGGGGCCCTCACAGATACGCAGTATTTT.

This chain connects TRBV2 to TRBJ2-7, with 7 bases matching TRBD2. The CDR3 is made up of 13 amino acids. Germline-derived CDR1 and CDR2 are SNHLY and FYNNEI. The V and J ends lost 1 base and 7 bases, in that order; junction bases with no gene match: 4. The CDR3 region is CASSEGAGVEQYF. The CDR3 nucleotides are TGTGCCAGCAGTGAAGGGGCGGGGGTTGAGCAGTACTTC.

The chain uses TRBV30 and TRBJ2-7; weak D call: TRBD1 (6 bases). Germline-derived CDR1 and CDR2 are GTSNPN and SVGIG (reference sequence). The length of the CDR3 is 12 residues. Trimming cost V 3 bases and J 5 bases, with 11 bases left between them. The CDR3 is CAWSLGAHEQYF. The CDR3 nucleotides read TGTGCCTGGAGCCTGGGGGCCCACGAGCAGTACTTC. The complete variable domain, with remaining parts taken from reference TRBV30 and TRBJ2-7, reads SQTIHQWPATLVQPVGSPLSLECTVEGTSNPNLYWYRQAAGRGLQLLFYSVGIGQISSEVPQNLSASRPQDRQFILSSKKLLLSDSGFYLCAWSLGAHEQYFGPGTRLTVT.

The CDR3 loop is CASSPLGGVGEKLFF. The CDR3 bases are TGTGCCAGCTCACCCCTGGGCGGGGTAGGTGAAAAACTGTTTTTT. The V call is TRBV18, the J call TRBJ1-4; D is unresolved. V lost 3 bases and J lost 7, with 15 bases in between. This CDR3 is built from 15 residues. The germline gives CDR1 KGHSH, CDR2 LQKENI.

The chain employs TRBV4-2 and TRBJ1-1; D is possibly TRBD1 (6 bases). The CDR3 is 15 amino acids. The germline V and J ends were trimmed by 0 bases and 4 bases, with 12 bases remaining between them. Germline V gene data show CDR1 as LGHNA and CDR2 as YNFKEQ. The CDR3 DNA sequence: TGTGCCAGCAGCCAAGACCGCGGGGGCCCCACTGAAGCTTTCTTT. Translation: CASSQDRGGPTEAFF.